Listed here are 5 T cell receptor beta chains from one sample, sequenced in a study of cytomegalovirus exposure and HLA in healthy donors. PCR involved 60 Vbeta and 13 Jbeta primers. Sequencing used immunoSEQ multiplex PCR; TCRdb keeps in-frame clones, though not all of them. Here the sample spans about 120,000 clones, 60% to 85% being singletons. The specimen was PBMCs. The receptors shown here come from a woman between 40 and 50 years old in good health and CMV-seropositive.

In DNA form, the CDR3 reads TGTGCCAGCAGTTTAACTGGGACAGGACCCTACGAGCAGTACTTC. This gives the protein CASSLTGTGPYEQYF. The chain employs TRBV27 and TRBJ2-7, with 8 bases aligning to TRBD1. Trimming at V came to 2 bases and at J to 2 bases, leaving 5 bases not matched to a gene. The CDR3 consists of 15 residues. CDR1 is MNHEY, CDR2 SMNVEV, per germline (reference sequence).

This chain joins TRBV15 and TRBJ2-5, with D tentatively TRBD2 (5 bases). Trimming removed 8 bases at V and 5 bases at J, with 15 bases between. The CDR3 totals 13 residues. Germline V lookup: CDR1 LNHNV, CDR2 YYDKDF (reference sequence). The CDR3 is CATEGGLGETQYF. Here the CDR3 DNA reads TGTGCCACCGAGGGCGGACTTGGGGAGACCCAGTACTTC.

The rearrangement joins TRBV4-1 to TRBJ1-1; 7 nucleotides align to TRBD1. Trimming took 1 base from V and 2 from J; bases not matched to a gene: 7. Germline assignment: CDR1 MGHRA and CDR2 YSYEKL. This CDR3 comprises 16 residues. The CDR3 DNA is TGCGCCAGCAGCCAAGCCTCTTGGGACAGCAACACTGAAGCTTTCTTT. Its protein product is CASSQASWDSNTEAFF.

This rearrangement joins TRBV5-4 to TRBJ1-1, with 8 bases lining up with TRBD1. V dropped 4 bases and J dropped 1; count of bases not matched to a gene: 6. Germline CDR1 and CDR2: SGHNT and YYREEE (reference sequence). CDR3 size: 15 residues. Here the CDR3 DNA reads TGTGCCAGCAGCGGCAGGGGGCGCGGGAACACTGAAGCTTTCTTT. Translating gives CASSGRGRGNTEAFF.

The genes are TRBV5-1 and TRBJ2-5; 11 bases map to TRBD2. The germline gives CDR1 SGHRS, CDR2 YFSETQ. CDR3 length: 18 residues. J lost 4 bases, V lost 3 bases, and 14 bases had no gene match. The CDR3 coding sequence is TGCGCCAGCAGCTCAAGGGCGGTAGCGGGGGGGCCCGCAGAGACCCAGTACTTC. It yields the protein CASSSRAVAGGPAETQYF.